These 13 T cell receptor beta chains were sequenced from one sample in a study of T cell responses to AZD1222 COVID-19 vaccine. Some clones are missing from TCRdb's copy, which holds only in-frame ones; the method was immunoSEQ multiplex PCR. The data show about 100,000 clones, with around 94% seen just once and less than 2.5% held by the top ten. Specimen: peripheral blood, collected on day 0 of AZD1222 vaccination. The receptors shown here come from an adult in good health.

The chain joins TRBV4-3 to TRBJ1-2; D is possibly TRBD1 (6 bases). Trimming left V 3 bases short and J 5 bases short, with 16 bases between. CDR1 is LGHNA, CDR2 YSLEER, per germline. CDR3 size: 15 residues. Written as DNA, the CDR3 is TGCGCCAGCAGCCACGGGGTGGGGGGGCGTTATGGCTACACCTTC. Amino acids: CASSHGVGGRYGYTF.

The chain joins TRBV10-3 to TRBJ2-7; weak D call: TRBD2 (5 bases). Germline values: CDR1 ENHRY, CDR2 SYGVKD. The germline V and J ends were trimmed by 10 bases and 3 bases, with 13 bases remaining between them. CDR3 length equals 12 residues. CDR3 sequence (DNA): TGTGCCACCCGGGAAGAGCTCTACGAGCAGTACTTC. This encodes CATREELYEQYF.

The rearrangement links TRBV6-2 or TRBV6-3 to TRBJ1-5; no firm D call. The CDR3 consists of 15 residues. Looked up from germline, CDR1 is MNHEY and CDR2 is SVGEGT. The V gene lost 2 bases and the J gene lost 0 bases, with 8 bases spanning the gap. The CDR3 sequence: CASSYGRHSNQPQHF. Here the CDR3 DNA reads TGTGCCAGCAGTTACGGACGTCATAGCAATCAGCCCCAGCATTTT.

The chain uses TRBV6-5 and TRBJ1-1; TRBD1 aligns across 10 bases. CDR1 is MNHEY and CDR2 is SVGAGI in the germline V gene. The CDR3 has 15 residues. J was trimmed by 3 bases and V by 5 bases; bases with no gene match: 6. The CDR3 reads CASSPPGTGDTEAFF. CDR3 bases: TGTGCCAGCAGTCCACCCGGGACAGGGGACACTGAAGCTTTCTTT.

In nucleotides, the CDR3 is TGTGCCAGTAGTCAAACCGTGGCACGTCAAAGCATTCAGTACTTC. This translates into CASSQTVARQSIQYF. This chain connects TRBV19 to TRBJ2-4; D gene unclear. The V end was cut by 5 bases, the J end by 9 bases, with 20 bases between. Germline CDR1 and CDR2: LNHDA and SQIVND (reference sequence). The CDR3 length is 15 residues.

The chain combines TRBV6-5 with TRBJ1-4; weak D call: TRBD1 (5 bases). This CDR3 spans 15 amino acids. Trimming took 0 bases from V and 3 from J, leaving 8 bases between them. Per the germline V gene, CDR1 is MNHEY and CDR2 is SVGAGI. CDR3: CASSYSQVANEKLFF. CDR3 in DNA: TGTGCCAGCAGTTACTCACAGGTCGCTAATGAAAAACTGTTTTTT.

This chain connects TRBV3-1 (or the pseudogene TRBV3-2) to TRBJ2-5; tentatively, D is TRBD2 (5 bases). V dropped 3 bases and J dropped 4 bases, with 12 bases sitting between them. CDR1 is LGHDT, CDR2 YNNKEL, per germline (reference sequence). This CDR3 has 14 residues. The CDR3 spells CASSQTMRVETQYF. In DNA, the CDR3 is TGTGCCAGCAGCCAGACCATGAGGGTAGAGACCCAGTACTTC.

This clone was observed a single time. The chain employs TRBV2 and TRBJ2-3, with a possible D match to TRBD1 (7 bases). CDR1 SNHLY and CDR2 FYNNEI come from the germline V gene. V lost 6 bases and J 0 bases, leaving 10 bases between the germline ends. This CDR3 has 14 amino acids. The CDR3 coding sequence is TGTGCCAGCAGGACAGGGACTAGCACAGATACGCAGTATTTT. The encoded protein is CASRTGTSTDTQYF.

V gene TRBV5-1 combines with J gene TRBJ1-6, with 7 bases that match TRBD1. CDR3 length: 20 amino acids. V was clipped by 1 base and J by 7 bases; unmatched bases: 20. Germline assignment: CDR1 SGHRS and CDR2 YFSETQ. The CDR3: CASSLQGTAGLTSANSPLHF. The CDR3 DNA sequence: TGCGCCAGCAGCTTGCAAGGGACAGCGGGACTTACGTCGGCGAATTCACCCCTCCACTTT.

This chain connects TRBV6-4 to TRBJ2-1; the match to TRBD2 covers 13 bases. The V gene end was trimmed by 1 base and the J gene end by 8 bases; junction bases not matched to a gene: 11. There are 18 residues in the CDR3. Per the germline V gene, CDR1 is MRHNA and CDR2 is SNTAGT. This CDR3 reads CASSDLEGTSGGEDEQFF. For the CDR3, the DNA is TGTGCCAGCAGTGACTTAGAGGGAACTAGCGGGGGGGAAGATGAGCAGTTCTTC.

This clone was recorded once. This chain joins TRBV19 and TRBJ1-5; no firm D call. CDR3 length: 15 amino acids. Looked up from germline, CDR1 is LNHDA and CDR2 is SQIVND (reference sequence). Trimming stripped 3 bases from V and 2 bases from J, with 11 bases between. The CDR3, as DNA: TGTGCCAGTAGTATGGATCTGGCTGGCAATCAGCCCCAGCATTTT. Translation gives CASSMDLAGNQPQHF.

The J gene is TRBJ2-1, the V gene TRBV4-1, with a possible D match to TRBD1 (6 bases). V lost 3 bases and J lost 0, with 15 bases in between. Germline V gene lookup returns CDR1 MGHRA and CDR2 YSYEKL. The CDR3 sequence is 17 residues long. The CDR3 DNA reads as TGCGCCAGCAGCCAGAGGACAGCAAGGAGCTCCTACAATGAGCAGTTCTTC. This translates into CASSQRTARSSYNEQFF.

The genes are TRBV19 and TRBJ1-3; D call uncertain. Per germline, CDR1 LNHDA and CDR2 SQIVND (reference sequence). V was trimmed by 6 bases and J by 0 bases, leaving 9 bases between them. The CDR3 consists of 14 residues. CDR3 bases: TGTGCCAGTAGCCAGCAATCCTCTGGAAACACCATATATTTT. Translation: CASSQQSSGNTIYF.